In its sample, the clone carrying this T cell receptor (beta chain) was seen once. Measured with immunoSEQ multiplex PCR; TCRdb has only the in-frame clones, and not every one. The sample has roughly 64,000 clones, 80% to 90% seen once; the top ten hold more than 5%. This record belongs to a study of blood T cell repertoires in COVID-19. For the study at large: PBMCs, B-cell-depleted T cells, or T cells provided the cDNA or gDNA that made up the material.

CDR1 and CDR2 from the germline V gene are SGDLS and YYNGEE. The CDR3 sequence is 16 residues long. Losses at the gene ends were 1 base for V and 2 bases for J; bases not matched to a gene: 4. The chain recombines TRBV9 with TRBJ2-3, with 10 bases identical to TRBD2. Source material: peripheral blood. This TCR was recovered from a woman aged 55-75 years with acute or convalescent COVID-19. The chain's CDR3 is CASSVTSGGVTDTQYF. CDR3 bases: TGTGCCAGCAGCGTAACCAGCGGGGGGGTCACAGATACGCAGTATTTT.